This T cell receptor (beta chain) was observed in a study of response to subunit inactivated influenza vaccine. Whole-study findings and limits: Authors proposed each seasonal influenza vaccination draws in few new T cells.

Turning to this clonotype: As yet, its antigen is unknown.

TCRdb analysed the RT-PCR reads with MiXCR anew, one entry per CDR3 protein. Among 610,000 or so distinct CDR3 sequences, around 13% were seen once, and the ten largest hold over 8.5%. CDR1 SEHNR and CDR2 FQNEAQ come from the germline V gene (reference sequence). With 4 bases removed from V and 0 bases from J, the gap between germline ends came to 13 bases. The CDR3 is made up of 16 amino acids. Sequenced here: PBMCs from blood, sampled 12 days after vaccination. The receptor comes from a man aged 50 to 60 who received an inactivated influenza vaccine. V usage is TRBV7-9 and J usage is TRBJ2-1, with D tentatively TRBD2 (6 bases). The CDR3 DNA reads as TGTGCCAGCAGCTCCCGGGAGCAAAGCTCCTACAATGAGCAGTTCTTC. Translated: CASSSREQSSYNEQFF. Variable domain in full (rest from reference TRBV7-9 and TRBJ2-1): DTGVSQNPRHKITKRGQNVTFRCDPISEHNRLYWYRQTLGQGPEFLTYFQNEAQLEKSRLLSDRFSAERPKGSFSTLEIQRTEQGDSAMYLCASSSREQSSYNEQFFGPGTRLTVL.